This is a list of T cell receptor beta chains from one sample in a study of Tregs in tolerant kidney transplant recipients. TCRdb keeps only in-frame clones here, not all; method: immunoSEQ multiplex PCR. This table holds roughly 50,000 clones, over 85% found once. The sample here was CD8+ T cells from blood (PBMCs), taken 12 months after the transplant. The receptors shown here come from a human patient who received a combined kidney and bone marrow transplant. Some T cells may trace back to the graft donor. Both conserved end residues are part of each CDR3. The D gene is left open where the match is weak. Not every row has a clone size; where given, it reads once, few, many or a size class.

j_call clone_size d_call v_call cdr3_nt cdr3_aa
TRBJ2-2 once TRBD2 TRBV27 TGTGCCAGCAGTTACCTAGCGGGGGGGAGCAACACCGGGGAGCTGTTTTTT CASSYLAGGSNTGELFF
TRBJ2-1 . TRBD1 TRBV9 TGTGCCAGCACCCAGGGGGCTAGCACGTACAATGAGCAGTTCTTC CASTQGASTYNEQFF
TRBJ1-2 . . TRBV6-5 TGTGCCAGCAGTTCCCAGGAGGTTGGCTACACCTTC CASSSQEVGYTF
TRBJ2-3 . . TRBV13 TGTGCCAGCAGCCGGGGGGATACGCAGTATTTT CASSRGDTQYF
TRBJ1-1 . . TRBV4-2 TGTGCCAGCAGAGAACAGGGAGAGACTGAAGCTTTCTTT CASREQGETEAFF
TRBJ2-1 . TRBD2 TRBV7-9 TGTGCCAGCAGCTCCTCCGGACTAGCGGGGGAAATATACAATGAGCAGTTCTTC CASSSSGLAGEIYNEQFF
TRBJ1-2 . TRBD1 TRBV29-1 TGCAGCGTTGTTACAGGGGGCGATGGGTATGGCTACACCTTC CSVVTGGDGYGYTF
TRBJ2-1 . . TRBV5-6 TGTGCCAGCAGCTTGGGAGTTGCCGGGACTTCCTCCTACAATGAGCAGTTCTTC CASSLGVAGTSSYNEQFF
TRBJ2-7 . TRBD2 TRBV29-1 TGCAGCGTTGAGGTCCTAGCGGGAGGGCCCTACGAGCAGTACTTC CSVEVLAGGPYEQYF
TRBJ2-2 . TRBD1 TRBV7-9 TGTGCCAGCAGAGAGGACAGGGGGGGAGCCGGGGAGCTGTTTTTT CASREDRGGAGELFF
TRBJ2-2 . . TRBV27 TGTGCCAGCAGTTTATCCCTAGCTCAGCTCGCGAACACCGGGGAGCTGTTTTTT CASSLSLAQLANTGELFF
TRBJ2-7 . TRBD2 TRBV4-3 TGCGCCAGCAGCCAAGTGGCGGGGGGCGGATACGAGCAGTACTTC CASSQVAGGGYEQYF
TRBJ1-2 . TRBD1 TRBV4-3 TGCGCCAGCAGCCAAGACGAAGGGACAGCATTTTATGGCTACACCTTC CASSQDEGTAFYGYTF
TRBJ2-7 . . TRBV7-9 TGTGCCAGCAGCTTAAGCTTAGCCGGAGTAACCTACGAGCAGTACTTC CASSLSLAGVTYEQYF
TRBJ1-2 . . TRBV30 TGTGCCTGGAGTGAAACGGGACACTCGAACTATGGCTACACCTTC CAWSETGHSNYGYTF
TRBJ1-2 . . TRBV4-1 TGCGCCAGCAGCCAGCCAACGGGGATTATGGAAGGCTACACCTTC CASSQPTGIMEGYTF
TRBJ2-7 . TRBD2 TRBV6-5 TGTGCCGCGGGGGGGGCCGTCGGGTACTTC CAAGGAVGYF
TRBJ2-7 . . TRBV6-5 TGTGCCAGCACCCTCGGGGGCGGGGGTTCCTACGAGCAGTACTTC CASTLGGGGSYEQYF
TRBJ1-2 . TRBD1 TRBV13 TGTGCCAGCAGCTTAGGCGGACAGGGCCTCGTAGGTGGCTACACCTTC CASSLGGQGLVGGYTF
TRBJ1-2 . . TRBV7-9 TGTGCCAGCAGCCACTCAACCGAGGAATCTTTTAACTATGGCTACACCTTC CASSHSTEESFNYGYTF
TRBJ2-1 . . TRBV14 TGTGCCAGCAGCCCCCGGAGGGGAGACGGTAACAATGAGCAGTTCTTC CASSPRRGDGNNEQFF
TRBJ2-7 . . TRBV7-9 TGTGCCAGCAGCTTTATGACAGGATTACACTACGAGCAGTACTTC CASSFMTGLHYEQYF
TRBJ2-7 . TRBD2 TRBV7-8 TGTGCCAGCAAGGGTGGGACTATGCACTACGAGCAGTACTTC CASKGGTMHYEQYF
TRBJ1-4 . . TRBV4-3 TGCGCCAGCAGCCAAGATCCCCAGGGAACTAATGAAAAACTGTTTTTT CASSQDPQGTNEKLFF
TRBJ2-1 . TRBD2 TRBV4-3 TGCGCCAGCAGCCAAGAAGACACTAGCGGGAGGAATGAGCAGTTCTTC CASSQEDTSGRNEQFF
TRBJ2-7 . . TRBV7-9 TGTGCCAGCAGCTTAGTCGGGTTGGTCTACGAGCAGTACTTC CASSLVGLVYEQYF
TRBJ2-7 . . TRBV11-2 TGTGCCAGCAGCTTAGGGCCACACTACGAGCAGTACTTC CASSLGPHYEQYF
TRBJ2-1 . TRBD2 TRBV15 TGTGCCACCAGCACTCGAGATCCGGGACTAGCCTCCTACAATGAGCAGTTCTTC CATSTRDPGLASYNEQFF
TRBJ1-2 . . TRBV4-3 TGCGCCAGCAGCCAAGAGGCCTTTTATGGCTACACCTTC CASSQEAFYGYTF
TRBJ1-2 once . TRBV6-5 TGTGCCAGCAGTTACTCGGCCAGTATGGGCTACACCTTC CASSYSASMGYTF
TRBJ2-7 . . TRBV4-1 TGCGCCAGCAGCCAAGGCGGAGTTTCCTACGAGCAGTACTTC CASSQGGVSYEQYF
TRBJ2-7 . . TRBV4-1 TGCGCCAGCAGCCAAGATCGCAGGGTCGGCTCCTACGAGCAGTACTTC CASSQDRRVGSYEQYF
TRBJ1-5 . . TRBV15 TGTGCCACCAGCAGGACAGCCGGAGATCAGCCCCAGCATTTT CATSRTAGDQPQHF
TRBJ1-1 . . TRBV5-1 TGCGCCAGCAGCTCCAGCGGAGCACAATCCCTGAACACTGAAGCTTTCTTT CASSSSGAQSLNTEAFF
TRBJ2-1 . TRBD2 TRBV18 TGTGCCAGCTCACCTCAGACTAGCGGGACTAATGAGCAGTTCTTC CASSPQTSGTNEQFF
TRBJ2-5 . . TRBV9 TGTGCCAGCAGCGTAGGGGCAACCTCGTACCAAGAGACCCAGTACTTC CASSVGATSYQETQYF
TRBJ2-7 once . TRBV7-3 TGTGCCAGCAGCCCGAGCGGAACCTCCTACGAGCAGTACTTC CASSPSGTSYEQYF
TRBJ2-1 . TRBD1 TRBV7-9 TGTGCCAGCAGCTTGACAGGGGACAATGAGCAGTTCTTC CASSLTGDNEQFF
TRBJ1-2 . TRBD1 TRBV30 TGTGCCTCGTCCCGGGACAGGGGTATGATAGCCTATGGCTACACCTTC CASSRDRGMIAYGYTF
TRBJ2-3 . . TRBV30 TGTGCCTGGAGTGTAGTCGTCGGCGGAGATACGCAGTATTTT CAWSVVVGGDTQYF
TRBJ2-2 . TRBD1 TRBV18 TGTGCCAGCTCACCAGAGGACAGGGTGCCCGGGGAGCTGTTTTTT CASSPEDRVPGELFF
TRBJ2-7 few TRBD1 TRBV4-3 TGCGCCAGCAGCCTACGACAGGGGGTCCTTTACGAGCAGTACTTC CASSLRQGVLYEQYF
TRBJ2-4 . . TRBV6-6 TGTGCCAGCAGAGGATTACGACAGAGAGAAAACATTCAGTACTTC CASRGLRQRENIQYF
TRBJ2-3 . . TRBV7-3 TGTGCCAGCAGCGACGGCGGGGGACACACAGATACGCAGTATTTT CASSDGGGHTDTQYF
TRBJ1-1 once TRBD1 TRBV7-9 TGTGCCAGCAGCCTCGGGACAGGGGTGGACACTGAAGCTTTCTTT CASSLGTGVDTEAFF
TRBJ1-2 . . TRBV9 TGTGCCAGCAGCCCCACCGGAGGGTTAGACTATGGCTACACCTTC CASSPTGGLDYGYTF
TRBJ2-7 . . TRBV4-3 TGCGCCAGCAGCCAAGGATGGGGCAGGGAGGACTACGAGCAGTACTTC CASSQGWGREDYEQYF
TRBJ1-5 . . TRBV27 TGTGCCAGCAGTTTGAGGACGGGGGGAAATCAGCCCCAGCATTTT CASSLRTGGNQPQHF
TRBJ1-2 . . TRBV27 TGTGCCAGCAGTTTGGCCGGGACCGGGGGATATGGCTACACCTTC CASSLAGTGGYGYTF
TRBJ2-1 . TRBD2 TRBV4-3 TGCGCCAGCAGCCAAGGGACTAGCTTGGATGAGCAGTTCTTC CASSQGTSLDEQFF
TRBJ2-6 . TRBD1 TRBV4-3 TGCGCCAGCAGCCACCAAAAAGCCGGGACAGGCTCCTCTGGGGCCAACGTCCTGACTTTC CASSHQKAGTGSSGANVLTF
TRBJ1-5 . . TRBV5-6 TGTGCCAGCAGCTTGGCCGACGGGACACCTAATCAGCCCCAGCATTTT CASSLADGTPNQPQHF
TRBJ2-5 . TRBD2 TRBV4-3 TGCGCCAGCAGCCAAGCGGGGGGGCCTTCAGAGACCCAGTACTTC CASSQAGGPSETQYF
TRBJ2-3 . . TRBV9 TGTGCCAGCAGCGTCTCTCCCGGGGAAGGTGTCGCAGATACGCAGTATTTT CASSVSPGEGVADTQYF
TRBJ1-1 . . TRBV18 TGTGCCAGCTCCATAGGACAGCCGAACTACACTCCTTTTGAAGCTTTCTTT CASSIGQPNYTPFEAFF
TRBJ2-7 . TRBD2 TRBV7-8 TGTGCCAGCACCCCCTGGCGGGAGTTGGCAACCTACGAGCAGTACTTC CASTPWRELATYEQYF
TRBJ2-7 . TRBD2 TRBV11-2 TGTGCCAGCAGCTTGGGTAGCGGGGGTTACGAGCAGTACTTC CASSLGSGGYEQYF
TRBJ1-1 . . TRBV18 TGTGCCAGCGCCCCCCCCGGGGGGCCAATTATGAACACTGAAGCTTTCTTT CASAPPGGPIMNTEAFF
TRBJ2-7 . TRBD1 TRBV10-3 TGTGCCATCAGTGAGGGGACAGGGAATGAGCAGTACTTC CAISEGTGNEQYF